One sample yielded the 32 T cell receptor beta chains listed below, sequenced in a study of T cell responses to AZD1222 COVID-19 vaccine. Sequencing used immunoSEQ multiplex PCR; TCRdb keeps in-frame clones, though not all of them. The sample shows around 150,000 clones, about nine tenths of them seen only once. Sample: peripheral blood, taken on day 0 of AZD1222 vaccination. The receptors here all came from an adult in good health.

This clone appeared a single time. The V call is TRBV11-3, the J call TRBJ1-2, with a weak D call TRBD1 (5 bases). The CDR3 totals 14 residues. Deletions cut 3 bases from V and 8 bases from J, with 16 bases between. From germline, CDR1 is SGHNT and CDR2 YENEEA. CDR3 in DNA: TGTGCCAGCAGCTTTGGGGCTAGTCGCCTGGGCTACACCTTC. It codes for CASSFGASRLGYTF. The full variable domain, its missing parts supplied by reference TRBV11-3 and TRBJ1-2, is EAGVVQSPRYKIIEKKQPVAFWCNPISGHNTLYWYLQNLGQGPELLIRYENEEAVDDSQLPKDRFSAERLKGVDSTLKIQPAELGDSAVYLCASSFGASRLGYTFGSGTRLTVV.

V usage is TRBV12-3 or TRBV12-4 and J usage is TRBJ1-4; D gene ambiguous. The CDR3 sequence is 13 residues long. Trimming stripped 2 bases from V and 7 bases from J, with 8 bases between. CDR3 DNA sequence: TGTGCCAGCAGTTTAAAGGCGGTTGAAAAACTGTTTTTT. This encodes CASSLKAVEKLFF.

This sequence joins TRBV7-2 and TRBJ1-3; D unresolved. With 3 bases removed from V and 2 bases from J, the gap between germline ends came to 8 bases. This CDR3 contains 14 residues. Germline CDR1 reads SGHTA; CDR2 reads FQGNSA. CDR3 in amino acids: CASSLDRTGNTIYF. As DNA, the CDR3 is TGTGCCAGCAGCTTGGACCGGACTGGAAACACCATATATTTT.

This chain uses TRBV5-1 with TRBJ1-2; D remains ambiguous. Germline V gene lookup returns CDR1 SGHRS and CDR2 YFSETQ. This CDR3 is built from 14 residues. V lost 4 bases and J lost 7, with 17 bases in between. This chain's CDR3 is CASSPPGLGGGYTF. CDR3 in DNA: TGCGCCAGCAGCCCACCGGGCCTCGGCGGTGGCTACACCTTC. Full variable domain (outside the CDR3, taken from reference TRBV5-1 and TRBJ1-2): KAGVTQTPRYLIKTRGQQVTLSCSPISGHRSVSWYQQTPGQGLQFLFEYFSETQRNKGNFPGRFSGRQFSNSRSEMNVSTLELGDSALYLCASSPPGLGGGYTFGSGTRLTVV.

This clone has just one count. The V and J genes are TRBV6-5 and TRBJ2-7; TRBD2 is a possible D gene (6 bases). The CDR3 consists of 12 residues. The V gene lost 5 bases and the J gene lost 3 bases, with 8 bases spanning the gap. CDR1 and CDR2 from the germline V gene are MNHEY and SVGAGI. CDR3 loop: CASSTGSYEQYF. The CDR3 region has the DNA TGTGCCAGCAGTACCGGGAGCTACGAGCAGTACTTC.

The rearrangement links TRBV5-1 to TRBJ2-7, with D uncertain. V lost 4 bases and J 6 bases, leaving 20 bases between the germline ends. In germline, CDR1 is SGHRS, CDR2 YFSETQ. The CDR3 extends over 15 amino acids. The CDR3 bases are TGCGCCAGCAGCGTTCAGGATCCGGTCTTCTCCGAGCAGTACTTC. Translation gives CASSVQDPVFSEQYF.

The CDR3 nucleotides are TGTGCCAGCAGCTTATCCCAGGGAGGCACCGGGGAGCTGTTTTTT. It translates to CASSLSQGGTGELFF. The chain carries TRBV11-3 and TRBJ2-2; D possibly corresponds to TRBD2 (6 bases). The germline V gene encodes CDR1 SGHNT and CDR2 YENEEA. V shed 2 bases and J shed 4 bases, with 11 bases lying between them. The CDR3 contains 15 residues.

The chain links TRBV13 to TRBJ1-1; D may be TRBD1 (5 bases). This CDR3 is 13 amino acids long. Trimming removed 3 bases at V and 1 base at J, with 6 bases between. CDR1 PRHDT and CDR2 FYEKMQ come from the germline V gene (reference sequence). This CDR3 is CASSFTGNTEAFF. Here the CDR3 DNA reads TGTGCCAGCAGCTTTACAGGGAACACTGAAGCTTTCTTT. Full variable domain (remainder filled in from reference TRBV13 and TRBJ1-1): AAGVIQSPRHLIKEKRETATLKCYPIPRHDTVYWYQQGPGQDPQFLISFYEKMQSDKGSIPDRFSAQQFSDYHSELNMSSLELGDSALYFCASSFTGNTEAFFGQGTRLTVV.

V and J are TRBV9 and TRBJ2-7, with 7 bases lining up with TRBD2. Per the germline V gene, CDR1 is SGDLS and CDR2 is YYNGEE. CDR3 length: 15 residues. V gave up 3 bases and J gave up 5 bases; unmatched junction bases: 11. The CDR3 DNA reads as TGTGCCAGCAGCGGGACCCCGACTAGCATCCACGAGCAGTACTTC. It codes for CASSGTPTSIHEQYF.

J is TRBJ2-3 and V is TRBV29-1; TRBD2 matches at 8 bases. V lost 1 base to trimming and J lost 1 base; unmatched junction nucleotides: 4. Germline CDR1 and CDR2: SQVTM and ANQGSEA. The CDR3 length is 15 residues. The CDR3 DNA follows: TGCAGCGTTGAAGTCGCGGGGGGAGGCACAGATACGCAGTATTTT. It encodes CSVEVAGGGTDTQYF.

As DNA, the CDR3 is TGTGCCAGCAGCCCTCGGGTTGGATCACCCCTCCACTTT. This translates into CASSPRVGSPLHF. The chain links TRBV11-2 to TRBJ1-6; the D is unclear. Trimming stripped 5 bases from V and 10 bases from J, with 12 bases between. The CDR3 covers 13 residues. Germline lookup yields CDR1 SGHAT and CDR2 FQNNGV.

The gene calls are TRBV19 and TRBJ1-2, with 8 nucleotides matching TRBD1. Germline loops: CDR1 LNHDA, CDR2 SQIVND (reference sequence). The CDR3 is 15 amino acids. V trimming: 4 bases; J trimming: 5 bases; junction bases outside the gene matches: 9. The CDR3 coding sequence is TGTGCCAGTAGTACACCTCGGACAGGGAGATATGGCTACACCTTC. Translation gives CASSTPRTGRYGYTF.

This chain uses TRBV30 with TRBJ2-5, with D possibly being TRBD1 (5 bases). V was pared by 2 bases and J by 4 bases, with 8 bases between. There are 12 residues in the CDR3. The germline CDR1 and CDR2 sequences are GTSNPN and SVGIG (reference sequence). The CDR3 DNA is TGTGCCTGGAGTACAGGCGGAGAGACCCAGTACTTC. Its translation is CAWSTGGETQYF.

This chain connects TRBV11-3 to TRBJ2-7, with 7 positions matching TRBD1. Per germline, CDR1 SGHNT and CDR2 YENEEA. The CDR3 covers 15 residues. The V gene end was trimmed by 5 bases and the J gene end by 3 bases; junction bases not matched to a gene: 10. The CDR3 region is CASSLLTGDGYEQYF. CDR3 nucleotide sequence: TGTGCCAGCAGCCTCCTAACAGGGGACGGCTACGAGCAGTACTTC.

This sequence joins TRBV5-4 and TRBJ2-6; D remains ambiguous. V lost 5 bases and J lost 2, with 17 bases in between. CDR3 size: 17 residues. Germline CDR1 SGHNT, CDR2 YYREEE (reference sequence). The CDR3 loop is CASSLSNRLTGANVLTF. CDR3 nucleotide sequence: TGTGCCAGCAGTCTGTCTAACAGATTAACTGGGGCCAACGTCCTGACTTTC. The full variable domain, rest sourced from reference TRBV5-4 and TRBJ2-6, is ETGVTQSPTHLIKTRGQQVTLRCSSQSGHNTVSWYQQALGQGPQFIFQYYREEENGRGNFPPRFSGLQFPNYSSELNVNALELDDSALYLCASSLSNRLTGANVLTFGAGSRLTVL.

V and J are TRBV6-5 and TRBJ2-1; 8 positions agree with TRBD1. This CDR3 contains 14 residues. The V gene end was trimmed by 2 bases and the J gene end by 8 bases; junction bases not matched to a gene: 5. Germline V gene lookup returns CDR1 MNHEY and CDR2 SVGAGI. The CDR3 sequence is CASSYGPGGYEQFF. CDR3 sequence (DNA): TGTGCCAGCAGTTACGGCCCAGGGGGCTATGAGCAGTTCTTC.

The chain uses TRBV9 and TRBJ2-7, with 11 bases aligning to TRBD2. Trimming removed 1 base from V and 5 bases from J; junction bases left unmatched: 5. Germline CDR1 is SGDLS and CDR2 is YYNGEE. This CDR3 contains 15 residues. CDR3 protein: CASSVLAGGFDEQYF. In DNA form, the CDR3 reads TGTGCCAGCAGCGTACTAGCGGGAGGTTTCGACGAGCAGTACTTC.

V usage is TRBV6-5 and J usage is TRBJ1-6, with 7 bases identical to TRBD1. V shed 0 bases and J 7 bases; nucleotides not matched to a gene: 3. The CDR3 loop spans 15 amino acids. Per the germline V gene, CDR1 is MNHEY and CDR2 is SVGAGI. The CDR3 loop is CASSYSGTANSPLHF. DNA of the CDR3: TGTGCCAGCAGTTACTCGGGGACAGCCAATTCACCCCTCCACTTT.

CDR3 residues: CASRTYYEQYF. Written as DNA, the CDR3 is TGTGCCAGCAGGACCTACTACGAGCAGTACTTC. The chain is built from TRBV6-5 and TRBJ2-7; no reliable D call. The V gene's germline CDR1 is MNHEY and CDR2 SVGAGI. The CDR3 runs 11 residues. The V gene lost 6 bases and the J gene lost 3 bases, with 6 bases spanning the gap.

V gene TRBV7-2 combines with J gene TRBJ1-5; 8 bases align to TRBD1. V shed 8 bases, J shed 4 bases, and the junction held 7 bases outside the gene matches. This CDR3 comprises 14 residues. Per germline, CDR1 SGHTA and CDR2 FQGNSA. CDR3: CASRPRQGNQPQHF. The CDR3 DNA reads TGTGCCAGCCGGCCGCGACAGGGGAATCAGCCCCAGCATTTT.

J is TRBJ2-6 and V is TRBV9; D tentatively fits TRBD1 or TRBD2 (5 bases each). Trimming pared 3 bases from V and 4 bases from J, leaving 11 bases between. In germline, CDR1 is SGDLS, CDR2 YYNGEE. The length of the CDR3 is 15 residues. In DNA, the CDR3 is TGTGCCAGCAGCGCCGGGACCCTGGGGGCCAACGTCCTGACTTTC. This gives the protein CASSAGTLGANVLTF. The whole variable domain, remainder taken from reference TRBV9 and TRBJ2-6, is DSGVTQTPKHLITATGQRVTLRCSPRSGDLSVYWYQQSLDQGLQFLIQYYNGEERAKGNILERFSAQQFPDLHSELNLSSLELGDSALYFCASSAGTLGANVLTFGAGSRLTVL.

The chain has TRBV27 and TRBJ2-1; 10 bases map to TRBD2. Trimming cost V 10 bases and J 0 bases; bases outside gene matches: 9. The germline gives CDR1 MNHEY, CDR2 SMNVEV (reference sequence). The CDR3 is 16 amino acids. In DNA, the CDR3 is TGTGCCACGGGGACTAGCGCCCTAAACTCCTACAATGAGCAGTTCTTC. Translated, it gives CATGTSALNSYNEQFF.

J is TRBJ2-5 and V is TRBV11-2; 8 nucleotides agree with TRBD2. Losses at the gene ends were 5 bases for V and 0 bases for J; bases not matched to a gene: 8. From germline, CDR1 is SGHAT and CDR2 FQNNGV. The CDR3 is 16 residues long. DNA for the CDR3: TGTGCCAGCAGCCTCGGGGGGGGGTCGTACCAAGAGACCCAGTACTTC. Translated, it gives CASSLGGGSYQETQYF.

The chain couples TRBV5-1 to TRBJ1-4, with D possibly matching TRBD1 (5 bases). Per germline, CDR1 SGHRS and CDR2 YFSETQ. V lost 4 bases to trimming and J lost 7 bases, with 17 bases between them. CDR3 length equals 15 residues. The CDR3 DNA sequence: TGCGCCAGCAGCGTGAACCAGCCCGGGGGTGAAAAACTGTTTTTT. Protein product: CASSVNQPGGEKLFF.

The chain uses TRBV5-1 and TRBJ2-2; D is perhaps TRBD1 or TRBD2 (5 bases each). This CDR3 is built from 16 residues. The germline V gene has CDR1 SGHRS and CDR2 YFSETQ. Trimming pared 3 bases from V and 2 bases from J, leaving 14 bases between. The CDR3: CASSWRRDGNTGELFF. CDR3 in DNA: TGCGCCAGCAGCTGGCGTAGGGACGGTAACACCGGGGAGCTGTTTTTT.

The chain recombines TRBV4-1 with TRBJ2-2; 9 bases line up with TRBD1. The CDR3 length is 16 residues. V dropped 2 bases and J dropped 6; count of bases not matched to a gene: 7. Per germline, CDR1 MGHRA and CDR2 YSYEKL. The CDR3 loop is CASSQQPGQGPGELFF. The CDR3 coding sequence is TGCGCCAGCAGCCAACAACCGGGACAGGGACCCGGGGAGCTGTTTTTT.

The chain carries TRBV7-2 and TRBJ1-4, with D uncertain. This CDR3 has 13 amino acids. The germline V gene has CDR1 SGHTA and CDR2 FQGNSA. V lost 1 base and J lost 8, with 8 bases in between. The CDR3 DNA reads TGTGCCAGCAGCTTAGGTCCGGGGGAAAAACTGTTTTTT. Encoded protein: CASSLGPGEKLFF.

The V call is TRBV7-6, the J call TRBJ1-1, with D perhaps TRBD1 (5 bases). Germline V gives CDR1 SGHVS, CDR2 FNYEAQ. Trimming took off 5 bases at V and 2 bases at J, with 21 bases between the two ends. CDR3 length equals 17 residues. CDR3 sequence reads: CASSQRTGRLGNTEAFF. Here the CDR3 DNA reads TGTGCCAGCAGCCAACGGACGGGGCGGTTAGGAAACACTGAAGCTTTCTTT. Full variable domain (outside the CDR3, taken from reference TRBV7-6 and TRBJ1-1): GAGVSQSPRYKVTKRGQDVALRCDPISGHVSLYWYRQALGQGPEFLTYFNYEAQQDKSGLPNDRFSAERPEGSISTLTIQRTEQRDSAMYRCASSQRTGRLGNTEAFFGQGTRLTVV.

The V gene is TRBV5-4, the J gene TRBJ1-1; the D gene is possibly TRBD1 (6 bases). This CDR3 has 13 amino acids. Germline V gene lookup returns CDR1 SGHNT and CDR2 YYREEE (reference sequence). The V end lost 4 bases, the J end lost 6 bases, and 13 bases lay between the germline ends. The CDR3 spells CASSPGQSPEAFF. CDR3 coding DNA: TGTGCCAGCAGCCCAGGACAGAGCCCTGAAGCTTTCTTT.

The chain joins TRBV10-3 to TRBJ1-1; 11 bases align to TRBD1. The CDR3 covers 14 residues. Trimming removed 3 bases from V and 6 bases from J; junction bases left unmatched: 3. Germline V gene lookup returns CDR1 ENHRY and CDR2 SYGVKD. CDR3 residues: CAISDRTGGSEAFF. The CDR3 DNA sequence: TGTGCCATCAGTGATCGGACAGGGGGCTCTGAAGCTTTCTTT.

V and J are TRBV7-2 and TRBJ2-5; 9 nucleotides match TRBD1. After removal of 7 bases from V and 4 bases from J, the junction contained 7 bases not matched to a gene. The germline CDR1 and CDR2 sequences are SGHTA and FQGNSA. The length of the CDR3 is 14 residues. The CDR3 DNA reads as TGTGCCAGCACCCTACAGGGGGCTGGAGAGACCCAGTACTTC. It translates to CASTLQGAGETQYF.

This chain connects TRBV30 to TRBJ2-7; D not resolved. Per germline, CDR1 GTSNPN and CDR2 SVGIG (reference sequence). V gave up 2 bases and J gave up 0 bases, with 5 bases separating them. This CDR3 is 12 amino acids long. CDR3 loop: CAWSYSSYEQYF. The CDR3 DNA reads as TGTGCCTGGAGTTACAGCTCCTACGAGCAGTACTTC.